The rows below give T cell receptor beta chains drawn from one sample of a study of shared clonotypes between healthy human individuals. Libraries were prepared by immunoSEQ multiplex PCR; TCRdb keeps only in-frame clonotypes and omits some of them. The data show hundreds of thousands of clones, more than 85% seen once. Sequenced: naive CD8+ T cells sorted from blood. These receptor sequences come from a man aged 30 to 39 in good health. CDR3s include the opening cysteine and the closing phenylalanine or tryptophan. A D gene is named only where the DNA matches it firmly. Clone size appears in some rows only: once, few, many, or a class for an expanded clone.

J gene: TRBJ2-1; clone size: once; V gene: TRBV19; D gene: .; CDR3 protein: CASSIITGSLYNEQFF; CDR3 DNA: TGTGCCAGTAGTATTATAACGGGATCCCTCTACAATGAGCAGTTCTTC
J gene: TRBJ2-2; clone size: .; V gene: TRBV28; D gene: TRBD2; CDR3 protein: CASTPWAGTIFAGDTGELFF; CDR3 DNA: TGTGCCAGCACCCCCTGGGCGGGGACTATTTTTGCGGGAGACACCGGGGAGCTGTTTTTT
J gene: TRBJ2-1; clone size: .; V gene: TRBV6-5; D gene: TRBD1; CDR3 protein: CASSAGTVKFF; CDR3 DNA: TGTGCCAGCAGTGCCGGGACAGTGAAGTTCTTC
J gene: TRBJ2-7; clone size: .; V gene: TRBV7-9; D gene: TRBD1; CDR3 protein: CASSFGQGFYEQYF; CDR3 DNA: TGTGCCAGCAGCTTCGGACAGGGGTTCTACGAGCAGTACTTC
J gene: TRBJ2-7; clone size: .; V gene: TRBV5-4; D gene: .; CDR3 protein: CASSPGLDEQYF; CDR3 DNA: TGTGCCAGCAGCCCTGGACTGGACGAGCAGTACTTC
J gene: TRBJ2-1; clone size: .; V gene: TRBV7-2; D gene: .; CDR3 protein: CASSPLQGSPLFEQFF; CDR3 DNA: TGTGCCAGCAGCCCCCTGCAGGGGTCTCCTCTATTTGAGCAGTTCTTC
J gene: TRBJ2-1; clone size: .; V gene: TRBV7-9; D gene: .; CDR3 protein: CASSSSPSQKGEQFF; CDR3 DNA: TGTGCCAGCAGCTCAAGCCCGTCCCAAAAGGGTGAGCAGTTCTTC
J gene: TRBJ1-2; clone size: .; V gene: TRBV27; D gene: TRBD1; CDR3 protein: CASSFGPQGDYGYTF; CDR3 DNA: TGTGCCAGCAGTTTTGGTCCGCAGGGGGACTATGGCTACACCTTC
J gene: TRBJ1-1; clone size: .; V gene: TRBV7-9; D gene: .; CDR3 protein: CASNPPIPGVTEAFF; CDR3 DNA: TGTGCCAGCAATCCTCCCATCCCAGGGGTCACTGAAGCTTTCTTT
J gene: TRBJ1-2; clone size: .; V gene: TRBV4-1; D gene: .; CDR3 protein: CASSQVEWRSGYTF; CDR3 DNA: TGCGCCAGCAGCCAAGTGGAATGGCGGTCAGGCTACACCTTC
J gene: TRBJ2-1; clone size: .; V gene: TRBV28; D gene: .; CDR3 protein: CASSLAVLHHEQFF; CDR3 DNA: TGTGCCAGCAGTTTAGCAGTACTCCACCATGAGCAGTTCTTC
J gene: TRBJ1-4; clone size: .; V gene: TRBV28; D gene: .; CDR3 protein: CASSSITLRRGEKLFF; CDR3 DNA: TGTGCCAGCAGTTCCATTACCCTAAGAAGAGGCGAAAAACTGTTTTTT
J gene: TRBJ2-1; clone size: .; V gene: TRBV6-1; D gene: .; CDR3 protein: CASSVPRSSYNEQFF; CDR3 DNA: TGTGCCAGCAGTGTCCCTAGGAGCTCCTACAATGAGCAGTTCTTC
J gene: TRBJ2-6; clone size: .; V gene: TRBV4-3; D gene: TRBD2; CDR3 protein: CASSQYPREGPGANVLTF; CDR3 DNA: TGCGCCAGCAGCCAATACCCGCGGGAGGGCCCTGGGGCCAACGTCCTGACTTTC
J gene: TRBJ2-3; clone size: .; V gene: TRBV28; D gene: .; CDR3 protein: CASSLPSLGASITDTQYF; CDR3 DNA: TGTGCCAGCAGCTTGCCCTCGTTGGGGGCTAGTATCACAGATACGCAGTATTTT
J gene: TRBJ2-1; clone size: .; V gene: TRBV5-5; D gene: TRBD1; CDR3 protein: CASRATWDRAYNEQFF; CDR3 DNA: TGTGCCAGCAGAGCAACCTGGGACAGGGCCTACAATGAGCAGTTCTTC
J gene: TRBJ2-5; clone size: once; V gene: TRBV2; D gene: TRBD2; CDR3 protein: CASKGGTSGSVYQETQYF; CDR3 DNA: TGTGCCAGCAAGGGTGGAACTAGCGGGAGTGTGTACCAAGAGACCCAGTACTTC
J gene: TRBJ1-5; clone size: once; V gene: TRBV9; D gene: TRBD1; CDR3 protein: CASSDGPDRVEQPQHF; CDR3 DNA: TGTGCCAGCAGCGACGGGCCCGACAGGGTTGAACAGCCCCAGCATTTT
J gene: TRBJ1-5; clone size: .; V gene: TRBV27; D gene: .; CDR3 protein: CASSATDPSNQPQHF; CDR3 DNA: TGTGCCAGCAGTGCGACAGACCCTAGCAATCAGCCCCAGCATTTT
J gene: TRBJ1-1; clone size: .; V gene: TRBV28; D gene: .; CDR3 protein: CASSPWTHETGEAFF; CDR3 DNA: TGTGCCAGCAGTCCTTGGACCCACGAAACAGGCGAAGCTTTCTTT
J gene: TRBJ2-1; clone size: once; V gene: TRBV7-2; D gene: .; CDR3 protein: CASSLYTRTGTYNEQFF; CDR3 DNA: TGTGCCAGCAGCTTATACACACGTACAGGGACCTACAATGAGCAGTTCTTC
J gene: TRBJ1-5; clone size: .; V gene: TRBV7-9; D gene: TRBD1; CDR3 protein: CASSYWGQGSNQPQHF; CDR3 DNA: TGTGCCAGCAGCTATTGGGGACAGGGGAGCAATCAGCCCCAGCATTTT
J gene: TRBJ2-7; clone size: .; V gene: TRBV7-8; D gene: .; CDR3 protein: CASSPLTRNEQYF; CDR3 DNA: TGTGCCAGCAGCCCCCTTACAAGGAACGAGCAGTACTTC
J gene: TRBJ2-7; clone size: .; V gene: TRBV6-5; D gene: .; CDR3 protein: CASSPSGSSYEQYF; CDR3 DNA: TGTGCCAGCAGTCCAAGCGGGTCATCCTACGAGCAGTACTTC
J gene: TRBJ2-7; clone size: .; V gene: TRBV7-6; D gene: .; CDR3 protein: CASSIGDNYEQYF; CDR3 DNA: TGTGCCAGCAGCATCGGGGACAACTACGAGCAGTACTTC
J gene: TRBJ1-2; clone size: .; V gene: TRBV6-5; D gene: .; CDR3 protein: CASSGRQTSNYGYTF; CDR3 DNA: TGTGCCAGCAGTGGAAGACAGACTTCTAACTATGGCTACACCTTC
J gene: TRBJ2-7; clone size: .; V gene: TRBV7-8; D gene: .; CDR3 protein: CASSSPRKGGSPYEQYF; CDR3 DNA: TGTGCCAGCAGCTCCCCTAGGAAGGGGGGAAGCCCCTACGAGCAGTACTTC
J gene: TRBJ2-1; clone size: few; V gene: TRBV14; D gene: .; CDR3 protein: CASSQTGGTGEQFF; CDR3 DNA: TGTGCCAGCAGCCAGACTGGCGGGACGGGCGAGCAGTTCTTC
J gene: TRBJ2-2; clone size: few; V gene: TRBV5-1; D gene: TRBD2; CDR3 protein: CASARTSGLSTGELFF; CDR3 DNA: TGCGCCAGCGCACGGACTAGCGGGCTGAGCACCGGGGAGCTGTTTTTT
J gene: TRBJ1-3; clone size: .; V gene: TRBV5-4; D gene: .; CDR3 protein: CASSLADPRAGNTIYF; CDR3 DNA: TGTGCCAGCAGCTTGGCCGACCCCAGGGCTGGAAACACCATATATTTT
J gene: TRBJ1-1; clone size: .; V gene: TRBV19; D gene: .; CDR3 protein: CASTITGNTEAFF; CDR3 DNA: TGTGCCAGCACTATCACAGGGAACACTGAAGCTTTCTTT
J gene: TRBJ2-5; clone size: .; V gene: TRBV11-2; D gene: .; CDR3 protein: CASSSRMDREETQYF; CDR3 DNA: TGTGCCAGCAGCTCCCGAATGGACCGAGAAGAGACCCAGTACTTC
J gene: TRBJ2-5; clone size: .; V gene: TRBV7-8; D gene: .; CDR3 protein: CASSSGRGEETQYF; CDR3 DNA: TGTGCCAGCAGCTCTGGCAGGGGCGAAGAGACCCAGTACTTC
J gene: TRBJ2-2; clone size: .; V gene: TRBV25-1; D gene: TRBD1; CDR3 protein: CASSAVRDRATGELFF; CDR3 DNA: TGTGCCAGCAGTGCCGTCCGGGACAGGGCCACCGGGGAGCTGTTTTTT
J gene: TRBJ1-2; clone size: .; V gene: TRBV6-1; D gene: .; CDR3 protein: CASSLDGNYGYIF; CDR3 DNA: TGTGCCAGCAGCCTCGACGGCAACTATGGCTACATCTTC
J gene: TRBJ1-2; clone size: .; V gene: TRBV6-6; D gene: TRBD1; CDR3 protein: CASSPQGELGYGYTF; CDR3 DNA: TGTGCCAGCAGCCCCCAGGGGGAGCTTGGCTATGGCTACACCTTC
J gene: TRBJ2-7; clone size: .; V gene: TRBV7-6; D gene: .; CDR3 protein: CASSSKLLNTGTYEQYF; CDR3 DNA: TGTGCCAGCAGCTCCAAGCTACTTAATACCGGAACCTACGAGCAGTACTTC
J gene: TRBJ1-5; clone size: .; V gene: TRBV2; D gene: TRBD1; CDR3 protein: CASSGQGQGQPQHF; CDR3 DNA: TGTGCCAGCAGTGGACAGGGGCAGGGTCAGCCCCAGCATTTT
J gene: TRBJ2-1; clone size: once; V gene: TRBV2; D gene: .; CDR3 protein: CASKGRYNEQFF; CDR3 DNA: TGTGCCAGCAAAGGACGGTACAATGAGCAGTTCTTC
J gene: TRBJ2-1; clone size: .; V gene: TRBV7-9; D gene: .; CDR3 protein: CASSGASYEQFF; CDR3 DNA: TGTGCCAGCAGCGGGGCTAGCTATGAGCAGTTCTTC
J gene: TRBJ2-5; clone size: .; V gene: TRBV6-1; D gene: .; CDR3 protein: CASSEGTIHFQETQYF; CDR3 DNA: TGTGCCAGCAGTGAAGGTACGATACACTTTCAAGAGACCCAGTACTTC
J gene: TRBJ2-7; clone size: .; V gene: TRBV29-1; D gene: .; CDR3 protein: CSVEDRVYEQYF; CDR3 DNA: TGCAGCGTTGAGGACCGTGTCTACGAGCAGTACTTC
J gene: TRBJ2-3; clone size: .; V gene: TRBV27; D gene: TRBD2; CDR3 protein: CASSSRLAGGIDTQYF; CDR3 DNA: TGTGCCAGCAGTTCTAGACTAGCGGGAGGTATAGATACGCAGTATTTT
J gene: TRBJ2-7; clone size: once; V gene: TRBV4-1; D gene: .; CDR3 protein: CASSQGETLSEQYF; CDR3 DNA: TGCGCCAGCAGCCAGGGTGAGACTCTCTCCGAGCAGTACTTC
J gene: TRBJ2-5; clone size: .; V gene: TRBV11-2; D gene: TRBD2; CDR3 protein: CASSLEPGLALETQYF; CDR3 DNA: TGTGCCAGCAGCTTAGAGCCGGGACTAGCTTTGGAGACCCAGTACTTC
J gene: TRBJ2-5; clone size: .; V gene: TRBV9; D gene: .; CDR3 protein: CASSVPSFGEETQYF; CDR3 DNA: TGTGCCAGCAGCGTACCTAGTTTCGGGGAAGAGACCCAGTACTTC
J gene: TRBJ2-5; clone size: once; V gene: TRBV27; D gene: .; CDR3 protein: CASSPPRGLIETQYF; CDR3 DNA: TGTGCCAGCAGTCCCCCCCGGGGGCTAATAGAGACCCAGTACTTC
J gene: TRBJ2-7; clone size: .; V gene: TRBV2; D gene: .; CDR3 protein: CASSEEGLGEQYF; CDR3 DNA: TGTGCCAGCAGTGAAGAGGGTCTCGGCGAGCAGTACTTC